The 14 T cell receptor beta chains below all came from one sample that was sequenced in a study of OX40 agonist ivuxolimab in advanced cancers. The protocol was immunoSEQ multiplex PCR, while the TCRdb copy is restricted to in-frame clones and leaves out a portion. The sample has some 80,000 clones; around 90% are singletons. Material: CD4+ or CD8+ T cells sorted from blood, obtained in a trial of the OX40 agonist ivuxolimab. Every receptor here comes from an adult with an advanced solid tumor such as melanoma, head and neck, liver or kidney cancer.

The chain has TRBV9 and TRBJ2-1; D ambiguous. V lost 0 bases and J 4 bases, leaving 5 bases between the germline ends. The CDR3 totals 13 residues. CDR1 and CDR2 from the germline V gene are SGDLS and YYNGEE. CDR3 coding DNA: TGTGCCAGCAGCGTAGAGGGTTACAATGAGCAGTTCTTC. Translation gives CASSVEGYNEQFF.

This chain joins TRBV9 and TRBJ2-1, with a possible D match to TRBD2 (6 bases). The CDR3 spans 16 residues. V shed 3 bases and J shed 3 bases, with 16 bases lying between them. Germline lookup yields CDR1 SGDLS and CDR2 YYNGEE. The CDR3 spells CASSARYGGLYNEQFF. As DNA, the CDR3 is TGTGCCAGCAGCGCCCGGTACGGGGGTCTCTACAATGAGCAGTTCTTC.

V gene TRBV29-1 combines with J gene TRBJ1-2; the match to TRBD1 covers 8 bases. The CDR3 is 14 residues long. Germline V gene data show CDR1 as SQVTM and CDR2 as ANQGSEA. The ends lost 5 bases at V and 3 bases at J; junction bases unmatched: 8. CDR3 in DNA: TGCAGCGTTTCCGGACAGGGCGGTTACTATGGCTACACCTTC. It codes for CSVSGQGGYYGYTF.

This rearrangement joins TRBV9 to TRBJ2-3; 8 bases map to TRBD2. Germline V CDR1 and CDR2: SGDLS, YYNGEE. The CDR3 contains 15 residues. The V segment lost 7 bases and the J segment 2 bases; nucleotides outside the gene matches: 9. This chain's CDR3 is CASGYSGIPTDTQYF. The CDR3 bases are TGTGCCAGCGGCTATAGCGGGATTCCCACAGATACGCAGTATTTT.

The V gene is TRBV7-2, the J gene TRBJ2-7; TRBD2 aligns across 7 bases. J was trimmed by 7 bases and V by 5 bases; bases with no gene match: 17. This CDR3 spans 16 amino acids. CDR1 and CDR2 from the germline V gene are SGHTA and FQGNSA. The CDR3 loop reads CASSARGLAAAGEQYF. CDR3 DNA: TGTGCCAGCAGCGCCAGAGGGCTAGCGGCCGCAGGGGAGCAGTACTTC.

The V and J genes are TRBV21-1 and TRBJ1-5. TRBV21-1 is a recognized pseudogene. CDR3 length: 18 amino acids. The CDR3 here is CASSKALSYNWGNQPQHF. The CDR3 DNA is TGTGCCAGCAGCAAAGCGCTTTCCTATAACTGGGGAAATCAGCCCCAGCATTTT.

This clone was counted once. The rearrangement links TRBV6-4 to TRBJ2-2; D remains ambiguous. The CDR3 runs to 13 residues. Germline-derived CDR1 and CDR2 are MRHNA and SNTAGT. Trimming pared 3 bases from V and 3 bases from J, leaving 5 bases between. Here the CDR3 reads CASSERDTGELFF. The DNA of the CDR3 is TGTGCCAGCAGTGAAAGGGACACCGGGGAGCTGTTTTTT.

The chain uses TRBV2 and TRBJ2-5; D is undetermined. This CDR3 comprises 14 residues. The V end lost 9 bases, the J end lost 5 bases, and 19 bases lay between the germline ends. Germline V gene lookup returns CDR1 SNHLY and CDR2 FYNNEI. CDR3 sequence reads: CASRSPLLVETQYF. CDR3 nucleotides: TGTGCCAGTAGGTCACCGTTACTTGTGGAGACCCAGTACTTC.

The V gene is TRBV18, the J gene TRBJ2-7; 13 positions agree with TRBD2. The CDR3 totals 15 residues. The germline CDR1 and CDR2 sequences are KGHSH and LQKENI. Unmatched junction bases numbered 1, after V lost 3 bases and J lost 2 bases. The CDR3 here is CASSPGTSGTYEQYF. Here the CDR3 DNA reads TGTGCCAGCTCACCCGGGACTAGCGGGACCTACGAGCAGTACTTC.

V gene TRBV18 combines with J gene TRBJ1-5; 8 bases are shared with TRBD1. Germline CDR1 and CDR2: KGHSH and LQKENI. Trimming took 1 base from V and 6 from J; bases not matched to a gene: 8. The CDR3 contains 16 residues. The CDR3 reads CASSPQRSGGGQPQHF. The DNA for the CDR3 is TGTGCCAGCTCACCACAGCGTTCAGGGGGCGGTCAGCCCCAGCATTTT.

This rearrangement joins TRBV7-9 to TRBJ2-1; 10 bases align to TRBD2. With 0 bases clipped from V and 7 bases from J, the junction kept 3 bases outside the gene matches. Germline CDR1 is SEHNR and CDR2 is FQNEAQ (reference sequence). This CDR3 is 15 amino acids long. The CDR3 DNA reads as TGTGCCAGCAGCTTAGCTAGCGGGAGGTTGAATGAGCAGTTCTTC. Its translation: CASSLASGRLNEQFF.

This clone appeared once. The chain couples TRBV5-4 to TRBJ2-6, with 7 nucleotides matching TRBD2. The V segment lost 7 bases and the J segment 0 bases; nucleotides outside the gene matches: 10. This CDR3 is built from 17 residues. Germline V gene sequence: CDR1 SGHNT, CDR2 YYREEE (reference sequence). CDR3 in amino acids: CASALGAGDSGANVLTF. The CDR3 coding sequence is TGTGCCAGCGCCCTTGGGGCGGGAGACTCTGGGGCCAACGTCCTGACTTTC.

The genes are TRBV7-3 and TRBJ1-2; D ambiguous. V was pared by 4 bases and J by 4 bases, with 10 bases between. From germline, CDR1 is SGHTA and CDR2 FQGTGA. The CDR3 has 13 residues. CDR3 amino acids: CASSSGRGYGYTF. The CDR3 DNA reads as TGTGCCAGCAGCTCGGGCCGGGGCTATGGCTACACCTTC.

The gene calls are TRBV7-3 and TRBJ2-7, with D hard to call. With 0 bases removed from V and 3 bases from J, the gap between germline ends came to 6 bases. There are 13 residues in the CDR3. Germline lookup yields CDR1 SGHTA and CDR2 FQGTGA. In nucleotides, the CDR3 is TGTGCCAGCAGCTTAACAGGCGGCTACGAGCAGTACTTC. This gives the protein CASSLTGGYEQYF. Looking up the rest from reference TRBV7-3 and TRBJ2-7 gives the full variable domain: GAGVSQTPSNKVTEKGKYVELRCDPISGHTALYWYRQSLGQGPEFLIYFQGTGAADDSGLPNDRFFAVRPEGSVSTLKIQRTERGDSAVYLCASSLTGGYEQYFGPGTRLTVT.